This T cell receptor beta chain was recovered during a study of OX40 agonist ivuxolimab in advanced cancers. Germline loops: CDR1 LNHNV, CDR2 YYDKDF (reference sequence). V was trimmed by 0 bases and J by 1 base, leaving 8 bases between them. This CDR3 has 15 residues. TCRdb keeps only in-frame clones here, not all; method: immunoSEQ multiplex PCR. Counted here are 40,000 or so clones, around four fifths occurring once; the ten biggest clones make up 21%. The V call is TRBV15, the J call TRBJ2-3; unclear D gene. This receptor was taken from an adult with an advanced solid tumor such as melanoma, head and neck, liver or kidney cancer. The specimen comprised CD4+ or CD8+ T cells sorted from blood, sampled in a trial of the OX40 agonist ivuxolimab. CDR3 in amino acids: CATSRDLEGTDTQYF. For the CDR3, the DNA is TGTGCCACCAGCAGAGATCTCGAGGGCACAGATACGCAGTATTTT.